The text below deals with one T cell receptor (beta chain). The data derive from a study of blood T cell repertoires in COVID-19. Method: immunoSEQ multiplex PCR; TCRdb's copy keeps in-frame clones and lacks some. The data show approximately 250,000 clones, approximately 82% seen once. The CDR3 is 15 amino acids. Germline loops: CDR1 SGHDN, CDR2 FVKESK. J was trimmed by 3 bases and V by 2 bases; bases with no gene match: 4. J is TRBJ2-7 and V is TRBV14; 10 bases align to TRBD2. The TCR originated in a woman in her forties who had recovered from COVID-19. The sample comprised peripheral blood. CDR3 region: CASSQFSGGLYEQYF. CDR3 DNA sequence: TGTGCCAGCAGCCAATTTAGCGGGGGGCTCTACGAGCAGTACTTC.